This T cell receptor (beta chain) was obtained from a study of PD-1 blockade in classical Hodgkin lymphoma. General study points: According to reports, newly diagnosed patients had lower baseline TCR diversity than healthy donors, and relapsed/refractory patients had lower baseline TCR diversity still. Newly diagnosed patients had diversity similar to the baseline diversity of complete responders. The CD4+ diversity rise by C4D1 was clearest in complete responders. Repertoire differences lack defined causes, possibly disease activity or prior therapy.

Profiled with immunoSEQ multiplex PCR; TCRdb holds only in-frame clones, not every one. The sample includes about 50,000 clones, approximately 76% of them seen just once. Time point described: cycle 4 day 1 (C4D1), after about 6 weeks of nivolumab. Brentuximab vedotin exposure varied among the patients, all of whom had relapsed after autologous stem cell transplantation. As regards this clone: Antigen specificity is unknown.

The CDR3 covers 15 residues. V gave up 3 bases and J gave up 1 base, with 12 bases separating them. The germline V gene encodes CDR1 MDHEN and CDR2 SYDVKM. The chain carries TRBV28 and TRBJ2-5; weak D call: TRBD2 (6 bases). This receptor was identified in a human donor with classical Hodgkin lymphoma. The specimen comprised peripheral blood mononuclear cells (PBMCs), sampled before the fourth cycle of nivolumab. The CDR3 protein is CASSFWSGSQETQYF. For the CDR3, the DNA is TGTGCCAGCAGTTTCTGGAGCGGGTCCCAAGAGACCCAGTACTTC.